A selection of T cell receptor beta chains follows, all from one sample in a study of circulating and synovial CD4+ cells in juvenile arthritis. Libraries were prepared by immunoSEQ multiplex PCR; TCRdb keeps only in-frame clonotypes and omits some of them. The data hold about 32,000 clones, with approximately 92% observed a single time. Sequencing was done on a sample of CD4+ T cells from blood. The receptors stem from a human donor with juvenile idiopathic arthritis. Each CDR3 is given with its conserved first and last residue. A D gene is named only where the DNA matches it firmly. Some rows mark clone size as missing; the rest say once, few, many or name a class of expanded clone.

cdr3_nt,cdr3_aa,j_call,d_call,clone_size,v_call
TGTGCCAGTAGTATGGTGGGAGGGCGCACAGATACGCAGTATTTT,CASSMVGGRTDTQYF,TRBJ2-3,TRBD2,NA,TRBV19
TGTGCCAGCACGGTGGCGGAGAGCTCCTACAATGAGCAGTTCTTC,CASTVAESSYNEQFF,TRBJ2-1,NA,NA,TRBV2
TGTGCCAGCAGCTTAAGGACAGGGTTCCTCTATGGCTACACCTTC,CASSLRTGFLYGYTF,TRBJ1-2,TRBD1,NA,TRBV7-3
TGTGCCAGCATCCGACAGGCCTACAATGAGCAGTTCTTC,CASIRQAYNEQFF,TRBJ2-1,NA,NA,TRBV28
TGTGCCAGCGTCCTCAGGGGTAACACAGATACGCAGTATTTT,CASVLRGNTDTQYF,TRBJ2-3,NA,NA,TRBV2
TGTGCCAGCAAGTTCAGCACAGGGGTCGACACTGAAGCTTTCTTT,CASKFSTGVDTEAFF,TRBJ1-1,TRBD1,once,TRBV6-1
TGCAGCGTAATGACAGGGTCAGGCACTGAAGCTTTCTTT,CSVMTGSGTEAFF,TRBJ1-1,TRBD1,once,TRBV29-1
TGCAGCGTTAGGATGGACTTGAACTATGGCTACACCTTC,CSVRMDLNYGYTF,TRBJ1-2,NA,NA,TRBV29-1
TGTGCCAGCAGTGGCGTGGCTAGCGGGAATTCCTACAATGAGCAGTTCTTC,CASSGVASGNSYNEQFF,TRBJ2-1,TRBD2,NA,TRBV25-1
TGTGCCAGCAGCAAAGGAGCCCGGACAGGCCCATCGGAAGAGCAGTACTTC,CASSKGARTGPSEEQYF,TRBJ2-7,NA,NA,TRBV21-1
TGTGCCAGCAGCTTGACCCGACGGACACCCTCCTACGAGCAGTACTTC,CASSLTRRTPSYEQYF,TRBJ2-7,NA,NA,TRBV5-4
TGTGCCAGCAGCCCTAGGACCGGGACAGGGAACCATGGCTACACCTTC,CASSPRTGTGNHGYTF,TRBJ1-2,TRBD1,NA,TRBV7-8
TGCGCCAGCAGCTCGGACAGGTCGTGGTACAATGAGCAGTTCTTC,CASSSDRSWYNEQFF,TRBJ2-1,TRBD1,NA,TRBV5-1
TGCGCCAGCAGCTTGGTAGAGGGTGCCTATGGCTACACCTTC,CASSLVEGAYGYTF,TRBJ1-2,NA,NA,TRBV5-1
TGTGCCAGCAGTCTGCTAGGACAGGGTAATCAGCCCCAGCATTTT,CASSLLGQGNQPQHF,TRBJ1-5,TRBD1,NA,TRBV27
TGTGCCAGCTCACCATCCGGGACAGGGGATTCACCCCTCCACTTT,CASSPSGTGDSPLHF,TRBJ1-6,TRBD1,NA,TRBV18
TGTGCCAGCAAGGGGACTCACCCGACTGGGGAGCTGTTTTTT,CASKGTHPTGELFF,TRBJ2-2,NA,NA,TRBV28
TGTGCCAGCAGATTTGAAGGGGGCAATGAGCAGTTCTTC,CASRFEGGNEQFF,TRBJ2-1,NA,NA,TRBV27
TGTGCCAGCAGTCCGACCCGACTAGCGGGAACCGACGAGCAGTACTTC,CASSPTRLAGTDEQYF,TRBJ2-7,TRBD2,NA,TRBV27
TGTGCCAGCAGACAACAGGGGGCGCGAAATGAAAAACTGTTTTTT,CASRQQGARNEKLFF,TRBJ1-4,TRBD1,NA,TRBV6-5
TGTGCCAGTAGTACTACAGGGGGCAATCAGCCCCAGCATTTT,CASSTTGGNQPQHF,TRBJ1-5,TRBD1,NA,TRBV19
TGTGCCAGCAGTTACGTGACAGGCGCGAATGAAAAACTGTTTTTT,CASSYVTGANEKLFF,TRBJ1-4,NA,once,TRBV28
TGTGCCAGCAGTACCGGGACTAGCGGATACAATGAGCAGTTCTTC,CASSTGTSGYNEQFF,TRBJ2-1,TRBD2,once,TRBV5-4
TGTGCCAGCAACCCAGCGGGAGAAAACACCGGGGAGCTGTTTTTT,CASNPAGENTGELFF,TRBJ2-2,TRBD2,NA,TRBV27
TGCAGCGTTGTGCGAGACAATGAGCAGTTCTTC,CSVVRDNEQFF,TRBJ2-1,NA,NA,TRBV29-1
TGTGCCATCAGTGGGAGTAGCGGGTGGAATAAAAACATTCAGTACTTC,CAISGSSGWNKNIQYF,TRBJ2-4,TRBD2,NA,TRBV10-3
TGTGCCTGGAGTGCGTCTAACTATGGCTACACCTTC,CAWSASNYGYTF,TRBJ1-2,NA,NA,TRBV30
TGTGCCAGCAGTTTTAGGGACAGGGGAGGTGAAGCTTTCTTT,CASSFRDRGGEAFF,TRBJ1-1,TRBD1,NA,TRBV28
TGTGCCAGCAGTCGAGCCGGACTAGCGAGCTCCTACGAGCAGTACTTC,CASSRAGLASSYEQYF,TRBJ2-7,TRBD2,NA,TRBV27
TGTGCCAGCAGGAGCAGGGGTTCGGGAAACACCATATATTTT,CASRSRGSGNTIYF,TRBJ1-3,NA,NA,TRBV6-5
TGTGCCAGCAGCTCAACTCTAGCGGGAGGGCCGCATGAGCAGTTCTTC,CASSSTLAGGPHEQFF,TRBJ2-1,TRBD2,NA,TRBV11-2
TGTGCCAGCAGCTTGGTATCTCTAGCGAACCCCTTCCAAGAGACCCAGTACTTC,CASSLVSLANPFQETQYF,TRBJ2-5,NA,NA,TRBV5-4
TGTGCCAGCTTCGGGACAGGGGTCTACGAGCAGTACTTC,CASFGTGVYEQYF,TRBJ2-7,TRBD1,NA,TRBV28
TGCAGCGTTGATTCAGGGTCAGGGGCTGGAAACACCATATATTTT,CSVDSGSGAGNTIYF,TRBJ1-3,NA,NA,TRBV29-1
TGTGCCAGCAGTTTACGGGGTATTCAGCCCCAGCATTTT,CASSLRGIQPQHF,TRBJ1-5,NA,NA,TRBV27
TGTGCCAGCTCACCACGGACTAGCGGGAGAAACGAGCAGTACTTC,CASSPRTSGRNEQYF,TRBJ2-7,TRBD2,NA,TRBV18
TGTGCCAGCAGTTTTTTGCGCTACGAGCAGTACTTC,CASSFLRYEQYF,TRBJ2-7,NA,NA,TRBV28
TGTGCCAGCAGTGAAGGGACCACGAGACAGGGGCTGGATGGCTACACCTTC,CASSEGTTRQGLDGYTF,TRBJ1-2,TRBD1,NA,TRBV6-1
TGTGCCAGCTCGTCGACTAGCGGGAACAATGAGCAGTTCTTC,CASSSTSGNNEQFF,TRBJ2-1,TRBD2,NA,TRBV18
TGTGCCAGCAGCTTAGCGAGTAGGGGTTATGGCTACACCTTC,CASSLASRGYGYTF,TRBJ1-2,NA,NA,TRBV7-8
TGTGCCAGCAGACCAGGAAGGTCCCGGGGGTATGGCTACACCTTC,CASRPGRSRGYGYTF,TRBJ1-2,NA,NA,TRBV6-5
TGTGCCTCACGGGGGGCCTCAACTAATGAAAAACTGTTTTTT,CASRGASTNEKLFF,TRBJ1-4,NA,few,TRBV6-6
TGTGCCAGTAAACCCAGGTCCCCTGATGAAAAACTGTTTTTT,CASKPRSPDEKLFF,TRBJ1-4,NA,NA,TRBV19
TGTGCCAGCAGCTTGAGTCTACGAAACGAGCAGTACTTC,CASSLSLRNEQYF,TRBJ2-7,NA,NA,TRBV9
TGTGCCACTTCGGGGGGGGCGACAACTAATGAAAAACTGTTTTTT,CATSGGATTNEKLFF,TRBJ1-4,NA,NA,TRBV7-9
TGTGCCAGCAGCCAAGACAGGGTCTGGGGCTACACCTTC,CASSQDRVWGYTF,TRBJ1-2,NA,NA,TRBV14
TGTGCCAGCAGTTTTCGGACTAGCGGGATGTACGAGCAGTACTTC,CASSFRTSGMYEQYF,TRBJ2-7,TRBD2,NA,TRBV28
TGTGCCTGGAGTTCGCAGGGTGTTTCTGGAAACACCATATATTTT,CAWSSQGVSGNTIYF,TRBJ1-3,NA,NA,TRBV30
TGTGCCAGCAGCCAAGTATGGGGACAGGGGTTAGTGAACACTGAAGCTTTCTTT,CASSQVWGQGLVNTEAFF,TRBJ1-1,TRBD1,NA,TRBV4-2
TGTGCCAGCAGCCTCTCCCGAGACAGGGAGGATGAGCAGTTCTTC,CASSLSRDREDEQFF,TRBJ2-1,NA,NA,TRBV7-3
TGTGCCAGCAGCTCCTACCTCCTAGCGGGAGGGGATACGCAGTATTTT,CASSSYLLAGGDTQYF,TRBJ2-3,TRBD2,NA,TRBV7-3
TGTGCCAGCAGGCTACAGTTTAACTATGGCTACACCTTC,CASRLQFNYGYTF,TRBJ1-2,NA,NA,TRBV28
TGCGCCAGCAGCTTTGACGGGAGGCTGAATGAGCAGTTCTTC,CASSFDGRLNEQFF,TRBJ2-1,TRBD2,NA,TRBV5-1